This TCR beta chain was found in a study of T cell changes during pregnancy in multiple sclerosis. Germline V gene lookup returns CDR1 SGDLS and CDR2 YYNGEE. This CDR3 has 14 residues. The V and J ends lost 0 bases and 0 bases respectively, with 7 bases between them. The assay was immunoSEQ multiplex PCR, and TCRdb's table has in-frame clones only and misses some. This sample carries approximately 89,000 clones, about 94% of them seen once, and the ten largest clones take under 0.85%. Sequenced here: peripheral blood, sampled in the third trimester of pregnancy. This rearrangement joins TRBV9 to TRBJ2-7; D may be TRBD1 (6 bases). The sequence derives from a female donor with multiple sclerosis, enrolled in a pregnancy study. The CDR3 region is CASSVEGDSYEQYF. The CDR3 DNA sequence: TGTGCCAGCAGCGTAGAGGGGGACTCCTACGAGCAGTACTTC. The variable domain in full, with the rest retrieved from reference TRBV9 and TRBJ2-7, is DSGVTQTPKHLITATGQRVTLRCSPRSGDLSVYWYQQSLDQGLQFLIQYYNGEERAKGNILERFSAQQFPDLHSELNLSSLELGDSALYFCASSVEGDSYEQYFGPGTRLTVT.